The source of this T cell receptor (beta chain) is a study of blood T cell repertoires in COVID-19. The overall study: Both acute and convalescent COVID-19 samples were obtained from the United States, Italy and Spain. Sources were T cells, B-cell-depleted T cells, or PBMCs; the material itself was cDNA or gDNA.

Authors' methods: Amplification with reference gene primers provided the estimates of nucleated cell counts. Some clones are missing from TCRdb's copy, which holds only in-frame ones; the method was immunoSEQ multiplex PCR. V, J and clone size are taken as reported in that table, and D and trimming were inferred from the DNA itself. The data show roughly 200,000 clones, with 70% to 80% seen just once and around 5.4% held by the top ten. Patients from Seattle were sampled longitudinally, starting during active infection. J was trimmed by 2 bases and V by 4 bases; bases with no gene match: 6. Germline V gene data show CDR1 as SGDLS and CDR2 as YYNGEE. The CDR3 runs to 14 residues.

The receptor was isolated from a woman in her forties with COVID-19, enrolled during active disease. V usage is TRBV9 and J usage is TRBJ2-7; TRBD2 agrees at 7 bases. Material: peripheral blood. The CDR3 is CASSRTGTTYEQYF. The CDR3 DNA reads TGTGCCAGCAGCCGCACCGGGACTACCTACGAGCAGTACTTC. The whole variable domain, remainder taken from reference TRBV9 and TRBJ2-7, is DSGVTQTPKHLITATGQRVTLRCSPRSGDLSVYWYQQSLDQGLQFLIQYYNGEERAKGNILERFSAQQFPDLHSELNLSSLELGDSALYFCASSRTGTTYEQYFGPGTRLTVT.